This entry features one T cell receptor (beta chain) sequence. The data stem from a study of blood T cell repertoires in COVID-19. Study context: There were acute and convalescent COVID-19 samples, and they came from the United States, Italy and Spain.

Germline V gene data show CDR1 as MNHEY and CDR2 as SMNVEV (reference sequence). The CDR3 runs to 15 residues. Germline trimming cut 6 bases from V and 6 bases from J; bases unmatched to any gene: 9. The assay was immunoSEQ multiplex PCR, and TCRdb's table has in-frame clones only and misses some. In the table there are tens of thousands of clones, roughly 76% of which are singletons. Enrolment of Seattle patients took place during active infection, and they were followed longitudinally. This rearrangement joins TRBV27 to TRBJ1-5, with TRBD1 identical over 9 bases. The source material was peripheral blood. This TCR was sampled from a man older than 75 with COVID-19, enrolled during active disease. This CDR3 reads CASSTYRGRGQPQHF. The CDR3 coding sequence is TGTGCCAGCAGCACGTACAGGGGGCGAGGTCAGCCCCAGCATTTT.